A single sample gave rise to the 21 T cell receptor beta chains below, sequenced in a study of shared clonotypes between healthy human individuals. Data came from immunoSEQ multiplex PCR; TCRdb stores just in-frame clones and leaves some out. This table holds more than 550,000 clones, 92% found once. It was CD45RO-negative cells, positively selected for CCR7, that made up naive CD8 cells, with terminally differentiated effector memory CD45RA+ cells excluded. Source material: naive CD8+ T cells sorted from blood. Receptors were obtained from a man aged 30 to 39 in good health.

Concerning this clone: The sample contains more than one DNA sequence encoding this CDR3. V and J are TRBV7-9 and TRBJ1-1; D is perhaps TRBD1 (5 bases). The CDR3 covers 12 residues. The germline V gene encodes CDR1 SEHNR and CDR2 FQNEAQ (reference sequence). V lost 1 base and J 7 bases, leaving 7 bases between the germline ends. CDR3 in amino acids: CASSLGGGEAFF. The CDR3 DNA reads TGTGCCAGCAGCTTAGGTGGGGGTGAAGCTTTCTTT.

This rearrangement joins TRBV19 to TRBJ2-3; D is unresolved. The CDR3 spans 14 residues. With 8 bases removed from V and 0 bases from J, the gap between germline ends came to 12 bases. The germline V gene encodes CDR1 LNHDA and CDR2 SQIVND (reference sequence). CDR3 sequence: CASSTNPSTDTQYF. The DNA of the CDR3 is TGTGCCAGTTCCACCAACCCTAGCACAGATACGCAGTATTTT.

In the case of this clone: This specimen includes other DNA sequences encoding the same CDR3. V and J are TRBV18 and TRBJ2-5; the match to TRBD1 covers 9 bases. The junction had 2 bases not matched to a gene; V was cut back by 4 bases and J by 2 bases. Germline-derived CDR1 and CDR2 are KGHSH and LQKENI. There are 14 residues in the CDR3. CDR3 loop: CASSQGQGQETQYF. CDR3 in DNA: TGTGCCAGCTCACAGGGACAGGGACAAGAGACCCAGTACTTC.

This rearrangement joins TRBV2 to TRBJ2-7; weak D call: TRBD1 (6 bases). V lost 4 bases and J 4 bases, leaving 11 bases between the germline ends. Germline V gene lookup returns CDR1 SNHLY and CDR2 FYNNEI. The CDR3 is 13 amino acids. For the CDR3, the DNA is TGTGCCAGCAGTGCTCTGGACAGTTACGAGCAGTACTTC. This encodes CASSALDSYEQYF.

The chain joins TRBV11-2 to TRBJ2-7, with D perhaps matching TRBD2 (6 bases). The CDR3 contains 16 residues. In germline, CDR1 is SGHAT, CDR2 FQNNGV. Trimming took 3 bases from V and 0 from J, leaving 15 bases between them. DNA for the CDR3: TGTGCCAGCAGCTTTGGGGACTTACCGAGCTCCTACGAGCAGTACTTC. Protein sequence: CASSFGDLPSSYEQYF.

As for this clone: The sample holds other DNA sequences that translate to the same CDR3. The rearrangement links TRBV27 to TRBJ2-2; tentative D call: TRBD1 (5 bases). The CDR3 has 14 residues. V lost 2 bases to trimming and J lost 2 bases, with 6 bases between them. The germline gives CDR1 MNHEY, CDR2 SMNVEV (reference sequence). The DNA of the CDR3 is TGTGCCAGCAGTTTAGGGGCCAACACCGGGGAGCTGTTTTTT. Protein: CASSLGANTGELFF.

The rearrangement uses TRBV6-5 and TRBJ2-7; D is unresolved. This CDR3 region has 14 residues. Germline V CDR1 and CDR2: MNHEY, SVGAGI. V lost 6 bases and J 4 bases, leaving 16 bases between the germline ends. CDR3 residues: CASSPGGVLYEQYF. In nucleotides, the CDR3 is TGTGCCAGCAGCCCCGGTGGGGTTCTTTACGAGCAGTACTTC.

The chain employs TRBV11-1 and TRBJ2-3, with 12 positions matching TRBD2. The CDR3 is 16 residues long. The germline V gene has CDR1 SGHAT and CDR2 FQDESV (reference sequence). V lost 5 bases to trimming and J lost 3 bases; unmatched junction nucleotides: 6. This CDR3 is CASSLRLAGDTDTQYF. CDR3 DNA: TGTGCCAGCAGCCTCAGACTAGCGGGAGATACAGATACGCAGTATTTT. The variable domain in full, completed from reference TRBV11-1 and TRBJ2-3, reads EAEVAQSPRYKITEKSQAVAFWCDPISGHATLYWYRQILGQGPELLVQFQDESVVDDSQLPKDRFSAERLKGVDSTLKIQPAELGDSAMYLCASSLRLAGDTDTQYFGPGTRLTVL.

The genes are TRBV19 and TRBJ2-7, with TRBD1 matching 7 bases. Trimming removed 4 bases from V and 5 bases from J; junction bases left unmatched: 11. This CDR3 is 15 amino acids long. Germline lookup yields CDR1 LNHDA and CDR2 SQIVND (reference sequence). The CDR3 sequence is CASSTLLGTAHEQYF. DNA for the CDR3: TGTGCCAGTAGTACCCTTCTCGGGACAGCCCACGAGCAGTACTTC. Full variable domain (remainder filled in from reference TRBV19 and TRBJ2-7): DGGITQSPKYLFRKEGQNVTLSCEQNLNHDAMYWYRQDPGQGLRLIYYSQIVNDFQKGDIAEGYSVSREKKESFPLTVTSAQKNPTAFYLCASSTLLGTAHEQYFGPGTRLTVT.

The CDR3 DNA reads TGTGCCAGCAGGGCCAGGGGGAACAGGAATGAAAAACTGTTTTTT. Its translation: CASRARGNRNEKLFF. The chain joins TRBV7-8 to TRBJ1-4; TRBD1 matches at 7 bases. The junction had 9 bases not matched to a gene; V was cut back by 6 bases and J by 5 bases. Germline V gene lookup returns CDR1 SGHVS and CDR2 FQNEAQ. This CDR3 comprises 15 residues.

The V and J genes are TRBV4-1 and TRBJ2-7; no clear D gene. Germline CDR1 and CDR2: MGHRA and YSYEKL. The V gene lost 1 base and the J gene lost 5 bases, with 15 bases spanning the gap. CDR3 length equals 15 residues. The CDR3 sequence: CASSQGAARVDEQYF. Here the CDR3 DNA reads TGCGCCAGCAGCCAAGGCGCGGCTCGGGTGGACGAGCAGTACTTC.

This clone was seen a single time. The chain uses TRBV7-4 and TRBJ2-1, with D possibly being TRBD1 (6 bases). Germline assignment: CDR1 SGHVT and CDR2 SQSDAQ. The CDR3 is 11 residues long. V lost 8 bases and J lost 10, with 12 bases in between. The CDR3, as DNA: TGTGCCAGCGGGGGCTGGGAGGAGCAGTTCTTC. Its translation: CASGGWEEQFF.

This clone was seen just once. CDR3: CASSQDAGYNEQFF. The CDR3 region has the DNA TGCGCCAGCAGCCAAGACGCAGGCTACAATGAGCAGTTCTTC. The chain links TRBV4-3 to TRBJ2-1; D gene ambiguous. V was cut by 0 bases and J by 3 bases, with 6 bases left in between. This CDR3 comprises 14 residues. CDR1 is LGHNA, CDR2 YSLEER, per germline.

This clone has only a few counts. This sequence joins TRBV18 and TRBJ1-2; D is unresolved. CDR3 size: 13 residues. V was clipped by 2 bases and J by 10 bases, with 14 bases between them. Germline V gene data show CDR1 as KGHSH and CDR2 as LQKENI. The CDR3 loop reads CASSPIRVRDYTF. The DNA for the CDR3 is TGTGCCAGCTCACCAATCCGGGTTAGGGACTACACCTTC.

This clone was picked up one time. This chain connects TRBV27 to TRBJ2-2, with D possibly being TRBD1 (6 bases). Trimming removed 5 bases at V and 3 bases at J, with 16 bases between. Germline V gives CDR1 MNHEY, CDR2 SMNVEV (reference sequence). This CDR3 has 16 residues. The CDR3 loop is CASSPFVGADTGELFF. DNA of the CDR3: TGTGCCAGCAGTCCCTTCGTGGGGGCCGACACCGGGGAGCTGTTTTTT.

The CDR3 sequence is CASTDGSYEQYF. The CDR3 DNA reads as TGTGCCAGTACCGATGGCTCCTACGAGCAGTACTTC. The chain employs TRBV19 and TRBJ2-7, with D unresolved. Germline lookup yields CDR1 LNHDA and CDR2 SQIVND (reference sequence). The CDR3 runs 12 residues. The V gene lost 7 bases and the J gene lost 0 bases, with 7 bases spanning the gap.

The chain uses TRBV29-1 and TRBJ1-1; D remains unclear. This CDR3 is 13 amino acids long. In germline, CDR1 is SQVTM, CDR2 ANQGSEA. V lost 0 bases, J lost 4 bases, and 9 bases lay in between. CDR3 sequence: CSVEDSSGTEAFF. The CDR3 DNA reads as TGCAGCGTTGAAGATTCCAGCGGCACTGAAGCTTTCTTT. Full variable domain (rest looked up from reference TRBV29-1 and TRBJ1-1): SAVISQKPSRDICQRGTSLTIQCQVDSQVTMMFWYRQQPGQSLTLIATANQGSEATYESGFVIDKFPISRPNLTFSTLTVSNMSPEDSSIYLCSVEDSSGTEAFFGQGTRLTVV.

To note about this clone: This sample also contains other DNA sequences that code for the same CDR3. The gene calls are TRBV29-1 and TRBJ1-1, with D possibly TRBD1 on 6 matching bases. CDR3 length: 12 residues. The ends were cut back, 4 bases at V and 5 bases at J, with 11 bases in the middle. Germline V gene data show CDR1 as SQVTM and CDR2 as ANQGSEA. This chain's CDR3 is CSVAQGGTEAFF. CDR3 in DNA: TGCAGCGTTGCACAGGGAGGGACTGAAGCTTTCTTT. The full variable domain, completed using reference TRBV29-1 and TRBJ1-1, is SAVISQKPSRDICQRGTSLTIQCQVDSQVTMMFWYRQQPGQSLTLIATANQGSEATYESGFVIDKFPISRPNLTFSTLTVSNMSPEDSSIYLCSVAQGGTEAFFGQGTRLTVV.

V and J are TRBV7-6 and TRBJ1-4; the D gene is possibly TRBD1 (5 bases). This CDR3 is built from 18 residues. Per the germline V gene, CDR1 is SGHVS and CDR2 is FNYEAQ. V was cut by 5 bases and J by 8 bases, with 27 bases left in between. The DNA of the CDR3 is TGTGCCAGCAGCCCCTTGTCCCGGGACTTTACTCGAGGGGAAAAACTGTTTTTT. The encoded protein is CASSPLSRDFTRGEKLFF.

Details on this clone: Other nucleotide sequences in the sample specify the same CDR3. The genes are TRBV27 and TRBJ2-7; tentatively, D is TRBD1 (5 bases). The V gene lost 3 bases and the J gene lost 0 bases, with 9 bases spanning the gap. Germline-derived CDR1 and CDR2 are MNHEY and SMNVEV (reference sequence). The CDR3 consists of 14 residues. The CDR3 loop is CASSLGRSSYEQYF. The CDR3 nucleotides are TGTGCCAGCAGTTTGGGGCGTAGCTCCTACGAGCAGTACTTC.

The chain has TRBV11-1 and TRBJ2-2, with D perhaps TRBD2 (5 bases). Germline CDR1 SGHAT, CDR2 FQDESV (reference sequence). Trimming removed 3 bases from V and 0 bases from J, with 5 bases in between. This CDR3 is built from 14 residues. The DNA for the CDR3 is TGTGCCAGCAGCTTGGAGGCGAACACCGGGGAGCTGTTTTTT. The encoded protein is CASSLEANTGELFF.